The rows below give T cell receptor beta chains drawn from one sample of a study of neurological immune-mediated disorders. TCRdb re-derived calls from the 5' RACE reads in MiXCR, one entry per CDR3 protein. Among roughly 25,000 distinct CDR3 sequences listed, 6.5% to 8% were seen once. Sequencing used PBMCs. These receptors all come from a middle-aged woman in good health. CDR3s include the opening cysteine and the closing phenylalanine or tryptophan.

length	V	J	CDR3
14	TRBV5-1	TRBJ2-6	CASTGAAGANVLTF
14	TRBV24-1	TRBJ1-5	CATSAGISNQPQHF
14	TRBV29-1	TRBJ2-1	CSVEELAIYNEQFF
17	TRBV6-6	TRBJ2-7	CASSYSKAGRGLNEQYF
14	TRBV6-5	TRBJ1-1	CASSYSGGNTEAFF
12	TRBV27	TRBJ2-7	CASRVGLHEQYF
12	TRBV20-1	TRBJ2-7	CSCDSGKSEQYF
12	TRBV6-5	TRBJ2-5	CASRLGQETQYF
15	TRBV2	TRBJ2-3	CASSEEETYTDTQYF
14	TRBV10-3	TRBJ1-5	CAISDIDSNQPQHF
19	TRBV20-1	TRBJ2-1	CSARSPLAGGRSRSNEQFF
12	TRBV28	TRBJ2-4	CASSGIGVIQYF
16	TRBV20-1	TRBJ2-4	CSARSLAGGAKNIQYF
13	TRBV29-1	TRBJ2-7	CSSTGTGSYEQYF
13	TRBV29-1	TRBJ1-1	CSVESRGKPEAFF
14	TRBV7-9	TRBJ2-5	CASSPTRDQETQYF
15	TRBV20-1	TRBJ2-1	CSARVLAYRGNEQFF
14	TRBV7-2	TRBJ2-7	CASSSEGAAYEQYF